Shown below are 4 T cell receptor beta chains from a single sample sequenced in a study of breast tumors, draining lymph nodes, adjacent tissues. Axillary draining lymph nodes of breast cancer patients supplied the node samples. TCRdb ran MiXCR on the multiplex PCR reads and lists one entry per CDR3 protein. The sample lists some 170,000 distinct CDR3 sequences; about 30% were seen once. Material: axillary lymph node tissue. The receptor source for this set is a female donor with breast cancer. Some clones in this sample may be carry-over from other donors' samples.

This clonotype was counted ten times or more. This chain links TRBV5-4 with TRBJ2-1; possible D gene TRBD2, 6 bases. The V gene's germline CDR1 is SGHNT and CDR2 YYREEE (reference sequence). This CDR3 comprises 17 residues. Trimming took off 1 base at V and 1 base at J, with 15 bases between the two ends. The CDR3 reads CASSLFVGAGSYNEQFF. The DNA of the CDR3 is TGTGCCAGCAGCTTGTTTGTCGGTGCGGGGTCCTACAATGAGCAGTTCTTC.

The chain employs TRBV20-1 and TRBJ1-6; 7 bases agree with TRBD1. Germline assignment: CDR1 DFQATT and CDR2 SNEGSKA (reference sequence). CDR3 length equals 14 residues. CDR3 nucleotide sequence: TGCAGCGCAGGACGGGACAGTCGCAATTCACCCCTCCACTTT. This gives the protein CSAGRDSRNSPLHF.

This clonotype was detected a few times. A much more abundant neighbour one base away suggests this may be a read error. The rearrangement uses TRBV6-4 and TRBJ1-5, with 7 bases identical to TRBD1. V was pared by 6 bases and J by 2 bases, with 16 bases of the junction left unmatched. This CDR3 region has 18 residues. Germline CDR1 reads MRHNA; CDR2 reads SNTAGT. CDR3 DNA sequence: TGTGCCAGCAGCCACAAAGCCGGACAGGAAGAACGCAATCAGCCCCAGCATTTT. It translates to CASSHKAGQEERNQPQHF.

The table lists this clonotype with many counts. J is TRBJ2-3 and V is TRBV20-1, with a weak D call TRBD2 (6 bases). With 3 bases removed from V and 3 bases from J, the gap between germline ends came to 13 bases. There are 14 residues in the CDR3. CDR1 and CDR2 from the germline V gene are DFQATT and SNEGSKA (reference sequence). The CDR3 coding sequence is TGCAGTGCTAGTTATCTGGGGAGGACAGATACGCAGTATTTT. It specifies CSASYLGRTDTQYF.